This T cell receptor beta chain was profiled in a study of blood T cell repertoires in COVID-19. Study-wide context: In each case, the material was cDNA or gDNA derived from T cells, B-cell-depleted T cells, or PBMCs.

CDR1 is SQVTM, CDR2 ANQGSEA, per germline. J was trimmed by 7 bases and V by 2 bases; bases with no gene match: 7. This CDR3 has 14 residues. Allocation to cohorts depended on clinical history reported by the participants. As originally analysed: Reference gene primer amplification gave estimated nucleated cell counts. Clones were sequenced by immunoSEQ multiplex PCR, and TCRdb holds only the in-frame ones, with some missing. Clone size and V and J calls were adopted from that table, with D and trimming inferred from the DNA. The repertoire holds around 200,000 clones, with 85% as singletons. The chain employs TRBV29-1 and TRBJ2-1, with 8 positions matching TRBD2. The clonotype originates from a man between 35 and 55 years old who had recovered from COVID-19. Sequences were obtained from PBMCs or T cells enriched from blood (not recorded which). Here the CDR3 reads CSVEFSGNRNEQFF. CDR3 coding DNA: TGCAGCGTTGAATTTAGCGGGAATAGGAATGAGCAGTTCTTC.